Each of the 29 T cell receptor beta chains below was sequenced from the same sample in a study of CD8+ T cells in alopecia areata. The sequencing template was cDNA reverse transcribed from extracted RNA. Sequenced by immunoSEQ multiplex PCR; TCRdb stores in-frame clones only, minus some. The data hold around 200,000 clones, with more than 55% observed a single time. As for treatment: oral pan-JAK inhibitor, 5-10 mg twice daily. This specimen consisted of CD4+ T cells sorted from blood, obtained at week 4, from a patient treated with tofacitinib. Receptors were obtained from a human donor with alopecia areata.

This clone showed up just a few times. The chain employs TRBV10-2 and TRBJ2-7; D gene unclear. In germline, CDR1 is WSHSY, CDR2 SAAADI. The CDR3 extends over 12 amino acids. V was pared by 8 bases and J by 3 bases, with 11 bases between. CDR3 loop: CASGAASYEQYF. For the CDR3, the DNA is TGCGCCAGCGGAGCCGCTAGCTACGAGCAGTACTTC.

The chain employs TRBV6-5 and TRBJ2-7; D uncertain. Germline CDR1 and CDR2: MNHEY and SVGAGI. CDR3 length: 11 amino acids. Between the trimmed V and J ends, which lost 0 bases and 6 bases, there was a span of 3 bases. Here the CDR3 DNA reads TGTGCCAGCAGTTACTCCGGCGAGCAGTACTTC. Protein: CASSYSGEQYF.

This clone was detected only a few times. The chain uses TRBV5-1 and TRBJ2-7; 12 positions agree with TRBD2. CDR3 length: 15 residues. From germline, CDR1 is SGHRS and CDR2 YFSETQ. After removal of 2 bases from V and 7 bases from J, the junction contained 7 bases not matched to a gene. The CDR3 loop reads CASSLRTSGDWEQYF. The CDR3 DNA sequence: TGCGCCAGCAGCTTAAGGACTAGCGGGGATTGGGAGCAGTACTTC.

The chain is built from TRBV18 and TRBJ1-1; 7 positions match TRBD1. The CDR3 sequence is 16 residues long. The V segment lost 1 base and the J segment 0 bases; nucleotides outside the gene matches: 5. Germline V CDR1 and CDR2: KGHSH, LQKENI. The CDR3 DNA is TGTGCCAGCTCACCACGAGGGACAGAGTTGAACACTGAAGCTTTCTTT. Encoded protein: CASSPRGTELNTEAFF.

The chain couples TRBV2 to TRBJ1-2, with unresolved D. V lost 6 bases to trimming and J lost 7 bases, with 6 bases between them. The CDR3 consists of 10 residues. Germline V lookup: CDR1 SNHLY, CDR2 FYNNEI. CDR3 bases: TGTGCCAGCAGCGAGGGTGGCTACACCTTC. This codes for CASSEGGYTF.

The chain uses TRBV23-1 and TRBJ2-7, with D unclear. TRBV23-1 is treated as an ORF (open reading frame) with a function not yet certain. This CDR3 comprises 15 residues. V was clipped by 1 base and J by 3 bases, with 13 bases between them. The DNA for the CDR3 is TGCGCCAGCAGTCAATTCGAAGGTGGCGGCTACGAGCAGTACTTC. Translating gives CASSQFEGGGYEQYF.

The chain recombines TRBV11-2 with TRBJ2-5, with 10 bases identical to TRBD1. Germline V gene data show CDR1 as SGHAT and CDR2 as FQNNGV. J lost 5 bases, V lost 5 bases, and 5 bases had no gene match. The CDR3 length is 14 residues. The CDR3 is CASSPGQGSETQYF. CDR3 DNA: TGTGCCAGCAGCCCGGGACAGGGGAGCGAGACCCAGTACTTC. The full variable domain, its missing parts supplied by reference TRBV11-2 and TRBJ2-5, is EAGVAQSPRYKIIEKRQSVAFWCNPISGHATLYWYQQILGQGPKLLIQFQNNGVVDDSQLPKDRFSAERLKGVDSTLKIQPAKLEDSAVYLCASSPGQGSETQYFGPGTRLLVL.

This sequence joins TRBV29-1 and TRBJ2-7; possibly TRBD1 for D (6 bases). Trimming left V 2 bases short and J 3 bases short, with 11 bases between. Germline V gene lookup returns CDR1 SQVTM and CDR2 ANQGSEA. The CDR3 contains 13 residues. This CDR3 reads CSVEMGADYEQYF. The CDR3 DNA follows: TGCAGCGTTGAAATGGGGGCGGACTACGAGCAGTACTTC.

Here the CDR3 DNA reads TGTGCCTGGAGTTCGAGCACTGAAGCTTTCTTT. Encoded protein: CAWSSSTEAFF. The J gene is TRBJ1-1, the V gene TRBV30; D call uncertain. Germline V gene data show CDR1 as GTSNPN and CDR2 as SVGIG (reference sequence). Trimming took off 2 bases at V and 4 bases at J, with 5 bases between the two ends. There are 11 residues in the CDR3.

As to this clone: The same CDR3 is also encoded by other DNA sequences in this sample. In DNA form, the CDR3 reads TGCAGCGGTCAGGGGGGGACTAGCGGGAGTTTCGGCAATGAGCAGTTCTTC. Translation: CSGQGGTSGSFGNEQFF. This chain connects TRBV29-1 to TRBJ2-1, with TRBD2 matching over 14 bases. This CDR3 has 17 residues. CDR1 is SQVTM, CDR2 ANQGSEA, per germline. The V and J ends lost 7 bases and 6 bases, in that order; junction bases with no gene match: 14.

The CDR3 DNA sequence: TGCAGCGTTGGGCAGCAGTTTGCAGATACGCAGTATTTT. Translating it yields CSVGQQFADTQYF. The chain is built from TRBV29-1 and TRBJ2-3, with D unresolved. The germline V gene encodes CDR1 SQVTM and CDR2 ANQGSEA. Deletions cut 4 bases from V and 4 bases from J, with 12 bases between. The CDR3 covers 13 residues.

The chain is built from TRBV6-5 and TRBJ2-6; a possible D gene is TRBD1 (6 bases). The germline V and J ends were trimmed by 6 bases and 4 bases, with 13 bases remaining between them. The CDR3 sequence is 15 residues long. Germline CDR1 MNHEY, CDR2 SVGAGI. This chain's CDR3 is CASRSPGAGANVLTF. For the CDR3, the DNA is TGTGCCAGCAGGTCCCCAGGGGCCGGGGCCAACGTCCTGACTTTC.

This CDR3 is CASRPPGLPRELFF. The CDR3 DNA follows: TGTGCCAGCAGGCCACCGGGACTGCCAAGGGAGCTGTTTTTT. The chain links TRBV6-5 to TRBJ2-2; possibly TRBD2 for D (6 bases). This CDR3 has 14 amino acids. CDR1 and CDR2 from the germline V gene are MNHEY and SVGAGI. The V end was cut by 6 bases, the J end by 9 bases, with 17 bases between.

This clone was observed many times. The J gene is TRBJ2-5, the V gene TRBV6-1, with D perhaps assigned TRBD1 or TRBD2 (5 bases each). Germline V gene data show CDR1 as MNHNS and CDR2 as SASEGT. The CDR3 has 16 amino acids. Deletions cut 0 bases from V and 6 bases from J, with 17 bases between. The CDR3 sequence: CASSEAGTPGQKTQYF. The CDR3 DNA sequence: TGTGCCAGCAGTGAAGCCGGGACGCCGGGGCAGAAGACCCAGTACTTC.

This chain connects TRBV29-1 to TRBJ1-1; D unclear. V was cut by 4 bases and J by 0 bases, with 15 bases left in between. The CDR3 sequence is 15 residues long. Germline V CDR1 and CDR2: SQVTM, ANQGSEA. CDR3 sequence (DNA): TGCAGCGTTGTCCCGACAAGAAGGGTGAACACTGAAGCTTTCTTT. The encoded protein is CSVVPTRRVNTEAFF. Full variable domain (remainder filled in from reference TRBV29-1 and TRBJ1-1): SAVISQKPSRDICQRGTSLTIQCQVDSQVTMMFWYRQQPGQSLTLIATANQGSEATYESGFVIDKFPISRPNLTFSTLTVSNMSPEDSSIYLCSVVPTRRVNTEAFFGQGTRLTVV.

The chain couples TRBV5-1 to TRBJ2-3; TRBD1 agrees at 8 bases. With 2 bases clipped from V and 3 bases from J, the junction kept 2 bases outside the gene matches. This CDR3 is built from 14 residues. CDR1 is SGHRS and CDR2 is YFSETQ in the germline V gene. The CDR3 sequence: CASSFRQGTDTQYF. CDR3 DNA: TGCGCCAGCAGCTTCAGACAGGGGACAGATACGCAGTATTTT. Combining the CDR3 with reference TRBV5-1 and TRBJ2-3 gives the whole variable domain KAGVTQTPRYLIKTRGQQVTLSCSPISGHRSVSWYQQTPGQGLQFLFEYFSETQRNKGNFPGRFSGRQFSNSRSEMNVSTLELGDSALYLCASSFRQGTDTQYFGPGTRLTVL.

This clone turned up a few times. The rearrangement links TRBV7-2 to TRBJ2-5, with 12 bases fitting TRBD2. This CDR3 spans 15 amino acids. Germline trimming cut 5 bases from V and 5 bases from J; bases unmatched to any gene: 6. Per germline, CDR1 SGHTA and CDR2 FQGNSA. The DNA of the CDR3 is TGTGCCAGCAGCGTAAGGACTAGCGGGACTGAGACCCAGTACTTC. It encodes CASSVRTSGTETQYF.

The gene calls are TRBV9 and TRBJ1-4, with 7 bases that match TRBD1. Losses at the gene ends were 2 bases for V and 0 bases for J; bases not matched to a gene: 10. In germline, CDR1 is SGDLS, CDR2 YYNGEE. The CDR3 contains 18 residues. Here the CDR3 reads CASSVSTPGQATNEKLFF. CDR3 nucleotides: TGTGCCAGCAGCGTTTCTACCCCAGGACAGGCAACTAATGAAAAACTGTTTTTT.

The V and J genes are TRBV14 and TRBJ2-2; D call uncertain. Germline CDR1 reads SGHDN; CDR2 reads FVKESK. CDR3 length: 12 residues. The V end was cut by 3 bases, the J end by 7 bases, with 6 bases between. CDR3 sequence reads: CASSQSLGELFF. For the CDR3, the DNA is TGTGCCAGCAGCCAGTCACTCGGGGAGCTGTTTTTT.

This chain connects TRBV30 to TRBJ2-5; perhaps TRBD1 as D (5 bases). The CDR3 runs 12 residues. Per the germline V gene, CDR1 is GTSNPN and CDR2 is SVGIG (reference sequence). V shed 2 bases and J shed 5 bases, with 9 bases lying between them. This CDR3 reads CAWSIGVETQYF. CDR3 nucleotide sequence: TGTGCCTGGAGTATAGGGGTCGAGACCCAGTACTTC.

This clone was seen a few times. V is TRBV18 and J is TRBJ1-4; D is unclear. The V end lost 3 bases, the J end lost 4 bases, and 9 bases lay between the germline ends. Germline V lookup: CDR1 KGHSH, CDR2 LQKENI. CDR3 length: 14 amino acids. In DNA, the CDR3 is TGTGCCAGCTCACCCCGACACGATAATGAAAAACTGTTTTTT. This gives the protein CASSPRHDNEKLFF.

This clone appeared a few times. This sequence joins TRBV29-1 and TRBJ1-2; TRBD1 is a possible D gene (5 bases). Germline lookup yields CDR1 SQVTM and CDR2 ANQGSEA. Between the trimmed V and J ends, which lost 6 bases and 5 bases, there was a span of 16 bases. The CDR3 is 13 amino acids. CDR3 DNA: TGCAGCGTCGAGAGGGGAGGGCCGTATGGCTACACCTTC. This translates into CSVERGGPYGYTF.

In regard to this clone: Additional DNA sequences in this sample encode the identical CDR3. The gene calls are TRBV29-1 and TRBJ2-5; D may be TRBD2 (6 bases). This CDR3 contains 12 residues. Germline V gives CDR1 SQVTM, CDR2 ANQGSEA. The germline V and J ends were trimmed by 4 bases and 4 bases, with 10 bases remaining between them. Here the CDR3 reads CSVVRGGETQYF. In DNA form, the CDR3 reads TGCAGCGTTGTACGGGGAGGAGAGACCCAGTACTTC.

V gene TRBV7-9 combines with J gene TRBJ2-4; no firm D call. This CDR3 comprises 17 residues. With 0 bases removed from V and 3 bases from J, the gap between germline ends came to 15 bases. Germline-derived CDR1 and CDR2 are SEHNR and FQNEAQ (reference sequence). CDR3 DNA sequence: TGTGCCAGCAGCTTAGCGCTAGAGGACGGTAACAAAAACATTCAGTACTTC. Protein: CASSLALEDGNKNIQYF.

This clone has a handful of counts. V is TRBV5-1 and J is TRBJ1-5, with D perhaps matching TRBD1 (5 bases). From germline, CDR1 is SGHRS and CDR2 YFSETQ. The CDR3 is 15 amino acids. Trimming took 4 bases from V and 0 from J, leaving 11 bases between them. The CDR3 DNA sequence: TGCGCCAGCAGCCCCGACAGTTATAGCAATCAGCCCCAGCATTTT. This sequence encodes CASSPDSYSNQPQHF.

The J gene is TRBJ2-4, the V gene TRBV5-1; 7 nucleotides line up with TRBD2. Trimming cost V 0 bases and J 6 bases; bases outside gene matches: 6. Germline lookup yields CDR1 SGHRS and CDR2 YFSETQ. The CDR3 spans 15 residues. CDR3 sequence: CASSLEGGGRNIQYF. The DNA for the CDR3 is TGCGCCAGCAGCTTGGAGGGCGGGGGAAGAAACATTCAGTACTTC.

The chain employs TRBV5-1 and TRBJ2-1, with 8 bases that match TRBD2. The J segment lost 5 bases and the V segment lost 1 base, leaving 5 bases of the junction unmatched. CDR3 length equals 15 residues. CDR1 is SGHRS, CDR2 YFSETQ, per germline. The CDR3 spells CASSLSGGPNNEQFF. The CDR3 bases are TGCGCCAGCAGCTTGTCGGGAGGGCCTAACAATGAGCAGTTCTTC. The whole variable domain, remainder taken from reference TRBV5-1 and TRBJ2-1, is KAGVTQTPRYLIKTRGQQVTLSCSPISGHRSVSWYQQTPGQGLQFLFEYFSETQRNKGNFPGRFSGRQFSNSRSEMNVSTLELGDSALYLCASSLSGGPNNEQFFGPGTRLTVL.

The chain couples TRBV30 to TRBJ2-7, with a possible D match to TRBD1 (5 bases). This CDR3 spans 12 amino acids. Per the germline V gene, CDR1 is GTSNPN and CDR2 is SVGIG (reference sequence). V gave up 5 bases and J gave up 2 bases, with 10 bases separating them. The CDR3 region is CAWSQGTYEQYF. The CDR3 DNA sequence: TGTGCCTGGTCGCAGGGCACCTACGAGCAGTACTTC.

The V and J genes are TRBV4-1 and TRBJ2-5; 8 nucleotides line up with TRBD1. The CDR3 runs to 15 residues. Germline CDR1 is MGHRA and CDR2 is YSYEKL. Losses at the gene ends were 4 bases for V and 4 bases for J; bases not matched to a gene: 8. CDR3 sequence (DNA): TGCGCCAGCAGCCTTTCGACAGGGGCGGGAGAGACCCAGTACTTC. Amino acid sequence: CASSLSTGAGETQYF.